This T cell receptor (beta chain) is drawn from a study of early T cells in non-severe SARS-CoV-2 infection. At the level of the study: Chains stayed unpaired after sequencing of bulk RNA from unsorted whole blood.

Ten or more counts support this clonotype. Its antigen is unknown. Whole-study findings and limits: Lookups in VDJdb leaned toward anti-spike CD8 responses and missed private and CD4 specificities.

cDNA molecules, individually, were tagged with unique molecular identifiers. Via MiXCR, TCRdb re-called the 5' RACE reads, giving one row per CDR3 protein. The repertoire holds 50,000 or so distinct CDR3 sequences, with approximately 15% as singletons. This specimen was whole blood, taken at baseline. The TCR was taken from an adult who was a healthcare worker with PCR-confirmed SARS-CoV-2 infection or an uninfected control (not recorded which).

CDR3 coding DNA: TGTGCCAGCAGCTTATTCGGAGATGAAAAACTGTTTTTT. Translating it yields CASSLFGDEKLFF. The chain combines TRBV7-9 with TRBJ1-4, with unresolved D. This CDR3 region has 13 residues. Per germline, CDR1 SEHNR and CDR2 FQNEAQ (reference sequence). With 2 bases removed from V and 6 bases from J, the gap between germline ends came to 7 bases.